This T cell receptor (beta chain) was captured in a study of T cell clonality in common variable immunodeficiency. This clone has at least ten counts. Its antigen is as yet unknown. The missing CDR3 end, 3 residues past where the read stops, is filled in from the germline J gene. For at least one year, all CVID subjects received replacement immunoglobulin. Using immunoSEQ multiplex PCR, the repertoire was profiled, and TCRdb retains in-frame clones only, with some absent. The record shows about 26,000 clones for this sample, with no singletons present. V lost 1 base and J lost 4; bases outside the gene matches: 4. This CDR3 spans 17 amino acids. CDR1 is SGHTA, CDR2 FQGTGA, per germline. General study results and limits: Reportedly, TCR beta sequences from common variable immunodeficiency showed fewer deletions and N-nucleotide insertions.

The material sequenced was peripheral blood mononuclear cells. The chain joins TRBV7-3 to TRBJ2-1, with 13 bases aligning to TRBD2. The sequence was obtained from a human donor with common variable immunodeficiency. The sequenced CDR3 bases are TGTGCCAGCAGCTTAATAGGGACTAGCGGGATATACAATGAG. It specifies CASSLIGTSGIYNE. The entire CDR3 is CASSLIGTSGIYNEQFF. The full variable domain, with the rest looked up from reference TRBV7-3 and TRBJ2-1, is GAGVSQTPSNKVTEKGKYVELRCDPISGHTALYWYRQSLGQGPEFLIYFQGTGAADDSGLPNDRFFAVRPEGSVSTLKIQRTERGDSAVYLCASSLIGTSGIYNEQFFGPGTRLTVL.